This T cell receptor beta chain was identified during a study of T cells in Graves' hyperthyroidism and ophthalmopathy (dated by TCRdb to 2018 to 2020). Some background on the complete study: Peripheral blood samples were taken at initial diagnosis, before any treatment was given. TCR V-J signatures able to tell the groups apart were searched for in a discovery cohort of 95 to 100 patients, of whom more than 40 had Graves' ophthalmopathy and 57 had stable Graves' hyperthyroidism. Whether ophthalmopathy could be predicted prospectively was tested in an independent validation cohort made up of roughly 20 hyperthyroidism patients plus 17 patients who later progressed to ophthalmopathy. The 100 discovery patients were divided at random into training and test sets in a 7:3 ratio. In addition, the study compared T-cell repertoires in thyroid tissue and in blood from roughly six Graves' hyperthyroidism patients. After sampling, hyperthyroidism patients received methimazole starting at 30 mg daily, and ophthalmopathy patients received high-dose intravenous methylprednisolone. The paper reports TCR Vbeta CDR3 sequencing of approximately 140 peripheral blood samples: under 45 ophthalmopathy, around 80 hyperthyroidism and around 17 progressor patients.

Ends trimmed: V by 4 bases, J by 7 bases; bases unmatched to a gene: 9. From its cysteine to its phenylalanine, the CDR3 spans 16 amino acids. The DNA shown is the 48-base CDR3, in frame from base 1. CDR1 and CDR2 (SGDLS, YYNGEE) derive from the germline V gene. The TCR beta CDR3 regions were amplified from RNA transcripts. For the first round of RT-PCR on the TCR CDR3, the HTBI primer set was used together with the Qiagen OneStep RT-PCR kit. The libraries were constructed in a second round of multiplex PCR and then size-selected and purified. Paired-end sequencing of the libraries was performed with 100 bp reads on an Illumina HiSeq2000. For the original study's pipeline: SOAPnuke was used to process the raw data, removing reads that contained adapters or uncalled bases, had a mean Phred below 15, or lacked an exact match to the constant primer or identifier. High-quality paired reads were merged using COPE v1.2.5, and each unique nucleotide sequence was defined as a clonotype. MiTCR v1.1 was used to align clonotypes to the IMGT TRBV, TRBD and TRBJ reference segments. The analysis included only V-J combinations with a frequency above 0.0001, which together covered approximately 99% of the repertoires. The TCS score was defined as F50 (clonal expansion) divided by E x V (chaos), with BLOSUM62-based TCRdist calculated between CDR3 peptides within each V-J. Welch's t-statistics and random forest reduced roughly 540 V-J features to 13, which were used in a naive Bayes classifier (R e1071). TCRdb reran the public reads through fastp at Q25 and MiXCR, keeping productive beta chains. Rows with one shared CDR3 protein collapse into an entry with the most common genes and DNA. The V and J calls follow TCRdb's processing rather than the paper's. The sample profile shows about 640,000 distinct CDR3 sequences; more than 20% of them were found once. Under 35% of the sample comes from the top ten.

With regard to this clonotype: Its antigen is unknown. No base quality information exists; no much larger clone differs at one position.

Overall study results and their limits: During validation, the model predicted progression to ophthalmopathy a median of approximately 7 months ahead of onset, with around 70% sensitivity and 72.22% specificity. Most expanded thyroid clonotypes (frequency above 0.001) were also found in blood, which suggests that blood repertoires may mirror thyroid immune responses. A 13 V-J signature model separated ophthalmopathy from stable hyperthyroidism, with about 90% sensitivity and about 81% specificity in cross-validation and 80%/75% in testing. Sample size was not statistically predetermined, and investigators were not blinded to group allocation.

In the ophthalmopathy patients, disease was moderately to severely active, with a Clinical Activity Score of 3 or more, a NOSPECS grade of 4 or more, and a duration of less than 3 months. The study excluded patients with uncontrolled infections, other autoimmune diseases, pregnancy or lactation. Clinical symptoms, serum thyroxine and TRAb, thyroid ultrasound, and orbital computed tomography formed the basis for the diagnoses. PBMCs were isolated from about 9 ml of fresh peripheral blood by Ficoll-Paque density gradient centrifugation. Trizol reagent was used to extract total RNA, and RNA quality was then checked on an Agilent 2100 Bioanalyzer.

Recombination joined TRBV9 with TRBJ1-4, with 11 bases in between that match TRBD1. Sample: blood. The clonotype was recovered from a man aged 25 to 45 with Graves' ophthalmopathy. The CDR3: CASSPGQGATGEKLFF. The DNA is TGTGCCAGCAGCCCAGGACAGGGGGCGACCGGTGAAAAACTGTTTTTT.